This T cell receptor beta chain appears in the sequencing data of a study of CD8+CD57+ T cells in acquired aplastic anemia. Study conclusions and caveats: Comparison of patients with controls identified around 30 shared CD8+ CDR3 sequences.

On this clonotype: Its antigen is as yet unknown.

Germline CDR1 reads SQVTM; CDR2 reads ANQGSEA. The CDR3 totals 16 residues. Germline trimming cut 2 bases from V and 4 bases from J; bases unmatched to any gene: 13. Template material for TCR beta VDJ and CDR3 profiling consisted of genomic DNA. TCRdb redid the calling of the reads with MiXCR, one entry per CDR3 protein. Among about 270,000 distinct CDR3 sequences listed, around 60% were seen once. The receptor comes from a human donor with severe aplastic anemia or a healthy control (not recorded which). The chain has TRBV29-1 and TRBJ2-5; 7 bases map to TRBD1. Sequencing input: sorted CD4+, CD8+, or CD8+CD57+ T cells (not recorded which) from PBMCs. The CDR3 here is CSVEPDRVPGAETQYF. CDR3 in DNA: TGCAGCGTTGAACCCGACAGGGTACCCGGGGCAGAGACCCAGTACTTC.